This T cell receptor (beta chain) was sequenced during a study of CD8 T cells in Susac syndrome. The healthy controls were matched to patients by age and sex. The V gene's germline CDR1 is SEHNR and CDR2 FQNEAQ (reference sequence). The CDR3 consists of 16 residues. Trimming took 1 base from V and 2 from J; bases not matched to a gene: 6. The authors reverse transcribed about 0.5 to 1 ug RNA with random hexamers. Amplification of TCR beta CDR3 was carried out by immunoSEQ multiplex PCR, which covered 54 Vbeta and 13 Jbeta segments. TCRdb itself ran the immunoSEQ multiplex PCR reads through MiXCR, one entry per CDR3 protein. The table lists fewer than 65,000 distinct CDR3 sequences, more than 80% of them singletons.

The TCR comes from a human donor in good health. The sample comprised CD8+ T cells from PBMCs. The J gene is TRBJ2-7, the V gene TRBV7-9; 9 nucleotides align to TRBD1. As DNA, the CDR3 is TGTGCCAGCAGCTTAGACCGGGACAGGGACCCCTACGAGCAGTACTTC. This gives the protein CASSLDRDRDPYEQYF.